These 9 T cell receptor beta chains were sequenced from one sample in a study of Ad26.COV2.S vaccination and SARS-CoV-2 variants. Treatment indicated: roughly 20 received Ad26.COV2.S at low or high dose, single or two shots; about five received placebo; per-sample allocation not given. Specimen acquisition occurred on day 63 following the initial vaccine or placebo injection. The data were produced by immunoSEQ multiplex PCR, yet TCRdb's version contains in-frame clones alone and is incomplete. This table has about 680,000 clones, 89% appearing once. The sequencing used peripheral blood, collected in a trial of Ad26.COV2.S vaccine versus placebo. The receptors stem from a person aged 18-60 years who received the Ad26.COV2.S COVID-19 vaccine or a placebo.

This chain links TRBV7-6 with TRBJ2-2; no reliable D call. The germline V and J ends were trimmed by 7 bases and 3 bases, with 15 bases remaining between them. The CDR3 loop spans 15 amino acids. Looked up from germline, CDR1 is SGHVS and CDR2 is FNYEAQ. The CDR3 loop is CASKVSFADTGELFF. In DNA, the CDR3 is TGTGCCAGCAAGGTCTCGTTCGCGGACACCGGGGAGCTGTTTTTT. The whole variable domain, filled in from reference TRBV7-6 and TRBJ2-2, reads GAGVSQSPRYKVTKRGQDVALRCDPISGHVSLYWYRQALGQGPEFLTYFNYEAQQDKSGLPNDRFSAERPEGSISTLTIQRTEQRDSAMYRCASKVSFADTGELFFGEGSRLTVL.

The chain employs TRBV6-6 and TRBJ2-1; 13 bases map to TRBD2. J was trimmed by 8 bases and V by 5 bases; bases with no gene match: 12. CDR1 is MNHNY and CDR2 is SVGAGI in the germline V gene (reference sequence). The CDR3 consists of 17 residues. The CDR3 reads CASSPGWGTSGIDEQFF. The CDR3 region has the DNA TGTGCCAGCAGTCCCGGGTGGGGGACTAGCGGGATTGATGAGCAGTTCTTC.

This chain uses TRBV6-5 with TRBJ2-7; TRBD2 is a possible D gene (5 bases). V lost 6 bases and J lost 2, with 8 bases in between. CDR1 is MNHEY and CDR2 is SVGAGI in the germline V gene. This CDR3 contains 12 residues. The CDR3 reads CASRSGTYEQYF. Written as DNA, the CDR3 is TGTGCCAGCAGGAGCGGAACCTACGAGCAGTACTTC.

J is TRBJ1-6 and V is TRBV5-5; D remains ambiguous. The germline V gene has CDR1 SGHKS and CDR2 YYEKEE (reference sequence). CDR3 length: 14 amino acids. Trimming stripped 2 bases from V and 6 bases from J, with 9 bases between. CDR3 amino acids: CASSLDLFNSPLHF. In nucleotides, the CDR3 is TGTGCCAGCAGCTTAGACCTTTTTAATTCACCCCTCCACTTT.

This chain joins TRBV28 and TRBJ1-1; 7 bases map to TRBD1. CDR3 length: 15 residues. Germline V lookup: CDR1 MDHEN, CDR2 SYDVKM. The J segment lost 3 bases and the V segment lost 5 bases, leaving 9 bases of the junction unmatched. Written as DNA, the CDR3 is TGTGCCAGCAGTACCCCAGGGGGAGAGGACACTGAAGCTTTCTTT. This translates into CASSTPGGEDTEAFF.

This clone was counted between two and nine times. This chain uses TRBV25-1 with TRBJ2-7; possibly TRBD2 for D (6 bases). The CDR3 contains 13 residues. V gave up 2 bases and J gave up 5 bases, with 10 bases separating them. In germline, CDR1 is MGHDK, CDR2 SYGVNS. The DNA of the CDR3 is TGTGCCAGCAGTGAAATGGGGAGGCACGAGCAGTACTTC. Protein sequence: CASSEMGRHEQYF.

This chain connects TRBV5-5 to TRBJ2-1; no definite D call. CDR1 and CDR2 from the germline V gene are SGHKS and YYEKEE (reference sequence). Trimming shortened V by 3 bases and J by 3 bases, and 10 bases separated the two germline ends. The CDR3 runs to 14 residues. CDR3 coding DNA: TGTGCCAGCAGCTCGACCGACATCTACAATGAGCAGTTCTTC. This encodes CASSSTDIYNEQFF.

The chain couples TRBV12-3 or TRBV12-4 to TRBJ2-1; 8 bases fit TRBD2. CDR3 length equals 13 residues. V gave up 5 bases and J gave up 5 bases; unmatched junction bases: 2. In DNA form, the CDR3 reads TGTGCCAGCAGTCCGGGACTAGACAATGAGCAGTTCTTC. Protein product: CASSPGLDNEQFF.

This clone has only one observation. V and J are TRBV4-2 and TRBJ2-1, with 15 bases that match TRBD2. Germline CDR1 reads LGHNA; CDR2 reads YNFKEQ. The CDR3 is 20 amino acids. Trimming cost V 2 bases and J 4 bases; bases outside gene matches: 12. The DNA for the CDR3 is TGTGCCAGCAGCCAACCCGGGACTAGCGGGGGGCTCGGACCTTACAATGAGCAGTTCTTC. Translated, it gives CASSQPGTSGGLGPYNEQFF.